Reported below is one T cell receptor (beta chain). Its antigen target is currently unknown. No base quality information exists; no much larger clone differs at one position. The germline V gene specifies SGDLS as CDR1 and YYNGEE as CDR2. The CDR3 spans 15 residues, from the cysteine through the phenylalanine. The kept DNA is CDR3 alone, 45 bases in frame from the first base. V drops 4 bases and J drops 0 bases, leaving 11 bases in between. The time point label on this specimen signifies: about 28 days (+/-7) after the second vaccine dose. AZD1222 recipients given second doses at about 4 weeks or at about 12 weeks were pooled, since spike-specific TCR depth and breadth were not found to differ between the two schedules. Vaccinee samples came from UK trials COV001 and COV002, including a single-blind randomized controlled phase 2/3 trial of AZD1222 (ChAdOx1 nCoV-19) in healthy adults. For TCRbeta chain sequencing, PBMC samples from trial participants were taken at day 0 and at day 28 after the second dose.

The source of the sample is a study of T cell responses to AZD1222 COVID-19 vaccine listed by TCRdb under 2021. Notes on the research overall: TCR sequencing covered over 230 trial participants: 200 to 220 given two doses of AZD1222 and around 25 given two doses of MenACWY control vaccine. Trial participants were enrolled by age into 18-55, 56-69 and 70-plus year subgroups, with approximately 160, 26 and 62 TCR-sequenced participants respectively. Results the study describes overall, beyond this receptor: Reportedly, almost half of the unique spike-specific TCRs recognized epitopes lying outside the regions that are mutated in the B.1.351 and B.1.1.7 variants. Conclusions about previously exposed vaccinees were limited because only a handful of AZD1222 recipients were SARS-CoV-2 seropositive at baseline. CD4 TCRs associated with the vaccine covered the entire spike protein, and the dominant responses were in regions 160-218 and 743-854. Most participants were white British and females outnumbered males, and the authors suggested that clonal diversity may have been underestimated. Because no day 14 peak-response samples were available, the repertoires could be characterized only after the peak T cell response. In the small 56-69-year group, the increase in depth fell short of significance, most likely because of low power. A significant rise in spike-specific TCR breadth and depth was observed after two AZD1222 doses relative to day 0 and relative to MenACWY recipients.

The CDR3 regions of human TCRbeta chains were analyzed by immunosequencing. As for the authors' bioinformatics: Repertoire TCRs were checked for matches against a reference library of SARS-CoV-2-specific TCRs that had been generated using the MIRA antigen-specificity platform. Breadth meant the fraction of unique TCRs that were SARS-CoV-2-associated, whereas depth meant the fraction of total T cells that were SARS-CoV-2-associated. Using the MIRA data, each spike-specific TCR was assigned both to the spike region to which the TCR was reactive and to a CD4 or CD8 class. Log10-transformed breadth and depth values were compared by one-way ANOVA with Sidak's multiple comparisons tests. The clones in this table, taken by TCRdb from immuneACCESS, are in-frame only. Not every clone is retained; where verified, under half of the shortfall comes from an unresolved V gene, and the cause of the rest is unknown. V and J calls and clone size follow that table, whereas D and trimming were derived from the DNA. The sample table shows about 86,000 clones, and 88% are seen once. Less than 9% of the sample lies in the top ten.

The rearrangement joined TRBV9 to TRBJ1-3; the D gene remains uncertain. The sample was peripheral blood, taken 28 days after the second AZD1222 dose. The clonotype was recovered from an adult who received the AZD1222 COVID-19 vaccine. The CDR3 region: CASSPVESSGNTIYF. Read as DNA, the sequence is TGTGCCAGCAGCCCAGTGGAAAGCTCTGGAAACACCATATATTTT.